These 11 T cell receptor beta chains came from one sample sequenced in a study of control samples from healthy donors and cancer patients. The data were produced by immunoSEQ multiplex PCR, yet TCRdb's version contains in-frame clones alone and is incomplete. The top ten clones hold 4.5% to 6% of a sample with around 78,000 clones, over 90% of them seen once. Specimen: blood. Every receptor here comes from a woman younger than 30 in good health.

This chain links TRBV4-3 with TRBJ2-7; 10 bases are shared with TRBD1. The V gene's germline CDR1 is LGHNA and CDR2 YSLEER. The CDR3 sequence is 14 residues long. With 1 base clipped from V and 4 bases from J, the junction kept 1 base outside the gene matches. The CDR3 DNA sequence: TGCGCCAGCAGCCAAGGACAGGGGGCATACGAGCAGTACTTC. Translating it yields CASSQGQGAYEQYF.

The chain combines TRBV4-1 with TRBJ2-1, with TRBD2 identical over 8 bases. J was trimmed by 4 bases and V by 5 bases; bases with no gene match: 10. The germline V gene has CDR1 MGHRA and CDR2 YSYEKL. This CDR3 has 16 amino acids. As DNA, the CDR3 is TGCGCCAGCAGCGAGACGAGCGGGGGAAGTTACAATGAGCAGTTCTTC. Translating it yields CASSETSGGSYNEQFF.

The CDR3 loop reads CASSPLTCLSLWGTYYEQYF. The CDR3 region has the DNA TGTGCCAGCTCACCACTTACGTGTCTCAGTTTGTGGGGGACCTACTACGAGCAGTACTTC. The chain is built from TRBV18 and TRBJ2-7, with D perhaps TRBD1 or TRBD2 (5 bases each). The CDR3 covers 20 residues. Between the trimmed V and J ends, which lost 1 base and 3 bases, there was a span of 28 bases. Germline V lookup: CDR1 KGHSH, CDR2 LQKENI. Variable domain in full (rest from reference TRBV18 and TRBJ2-7): NAGVMQNPRHLVRRRGQEARLRCSPMKGHSHVYWYRQLPEEGLKFMVYLQKENIIDESGMPKERFSAEFPKEGPSILRIQQVVRGDSAAYFCASSPLTCLSLWGTYYEQYFGPGTRLTVT.

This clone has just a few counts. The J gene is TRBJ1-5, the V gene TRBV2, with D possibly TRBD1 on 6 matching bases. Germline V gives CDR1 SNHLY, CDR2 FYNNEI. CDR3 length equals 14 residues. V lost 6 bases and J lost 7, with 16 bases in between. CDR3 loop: CASSLGGLTQPQHF. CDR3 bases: TGTGCCAGCAGCCTAGGGGGACTGACCCAGCCCCAGCATTTT.

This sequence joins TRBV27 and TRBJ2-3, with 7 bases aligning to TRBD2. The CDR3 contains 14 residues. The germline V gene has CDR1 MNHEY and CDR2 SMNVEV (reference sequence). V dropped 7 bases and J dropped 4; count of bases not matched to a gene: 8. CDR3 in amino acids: CASTLGGGSDTQYF. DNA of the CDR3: TGTGCCAGCACTCTTGGGGGGGGGTCAGATACGCAGTATTTT.

DNA of the CDR3: TGTGCCAGCAGTTTATTGCGGGGCAGGGGCTACACCTTC. Translation: CASSLLRGRGYTF. The rearrangement links TRBV28 to TRBJ1-2; a weak D match, TRBD1 (5 bases). The CDR3 covers 13 residues. Germline V gene lookup returns CDR1 MDHEN and CDR2 SYDVKM. V was clipped by 1 base and J by 8 bases, with 11 bases between them.

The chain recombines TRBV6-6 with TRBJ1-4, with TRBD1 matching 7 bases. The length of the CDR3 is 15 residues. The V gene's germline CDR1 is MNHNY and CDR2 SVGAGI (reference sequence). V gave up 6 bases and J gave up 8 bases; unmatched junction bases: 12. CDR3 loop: CASRGITGDGEKLFF. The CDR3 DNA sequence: TGTGCCAGCAGGGGTATTACAGGGGACGGGGAAAAACTGTTTTTT.

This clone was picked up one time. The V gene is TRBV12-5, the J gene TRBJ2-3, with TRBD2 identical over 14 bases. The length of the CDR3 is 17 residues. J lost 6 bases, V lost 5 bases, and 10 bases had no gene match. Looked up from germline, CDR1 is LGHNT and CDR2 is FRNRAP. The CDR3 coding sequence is TGTGCTAGTGGTACGGGGACTAGCGGGAGCCGGGCGGATACGCAGTATTTT. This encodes CASGTGTSGSRADTQYF.

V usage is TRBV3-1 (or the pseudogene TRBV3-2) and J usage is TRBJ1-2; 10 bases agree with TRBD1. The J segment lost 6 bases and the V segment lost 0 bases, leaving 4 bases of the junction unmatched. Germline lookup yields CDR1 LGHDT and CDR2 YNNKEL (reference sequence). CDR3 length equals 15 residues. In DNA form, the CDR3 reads TGTGCCAGCAGCCAAGAGGGACAGGGGAGGGATGGCTACACCTTC. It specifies CASSQEGQGRDGYTF.

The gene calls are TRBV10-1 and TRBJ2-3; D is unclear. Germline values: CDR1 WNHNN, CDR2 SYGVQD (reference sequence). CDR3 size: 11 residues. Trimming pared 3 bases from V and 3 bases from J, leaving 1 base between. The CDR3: CASSETDTQYF. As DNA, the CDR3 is TGCGCCAGCAGTGAAACAGATACGCAGTATTTT.

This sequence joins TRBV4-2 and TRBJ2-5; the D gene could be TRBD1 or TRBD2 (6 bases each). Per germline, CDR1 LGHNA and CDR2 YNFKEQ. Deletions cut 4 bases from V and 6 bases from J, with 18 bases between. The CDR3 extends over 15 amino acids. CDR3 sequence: CASSPLGGQSKTQYF. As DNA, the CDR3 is TGTGCCAGCAGCCCCCTGGGGGGACAATCAAAGACCCAGTACTTC.